This entry features one T cell receptor (beta chain) sequence. How the authors handled the data: Amplification of reference gene primers was used by the study to estimate nucleated cell counts. Here immunoSEQ multiplex PCR was the method, and the copy in TCRdb shows in-frame clones only, minus some. V and J calls and clone size follow that table, whereas D and trimming were derived from the DNA. This sample carries around 170,000 clones, 70% to 90% of them seen once, and the ten largest clones take 8% to 10%. This record comes from a study of blood T cell repertoires in COVID-19. Looking at the study overall: Sites across the United States, Italy and Spain contributed samples from acute and convalescent COVID-19. Sources were T cells, B-cell-depleted T cells, or PBMCs; the material itself was cDNA or gDNA.

Germline lookup yields CDR1 LGHDT and CDR2 YNNKEL (reference sequence). The CDR3 is 12 amino acids. Trimming removed 5 bases from V and 4 bases from J, with 8 bases in between. J is TRBJ1-1 and V is TRBV3-1 (or the pseudogene TRBV3-2); no clear D gene. The TCR comes from a man over 45 with active or convalescent COVID-19. The sequenced sample was peripheral blood. The CDR3 region has the DNA TGTGCCAGCAGCGTCGGTGGCACTGAAGCTTTCTTT. It is translated as CASSVGGTEAFF.